The 29 T cell receptor beta chains presented below share a single source sample, sequenced in a study of control samples from healthy donors and cancer patients. Clones were read by immunoSEQ multiplex PCR, and TCRdb kept only the in-frame ones, dropping some. The data show 120,000 or so clones, around 87% seen once. The sequenced sample consisted of blood. The receptors derive from a man in his forties in good health.

The V gene is TRBV29-1, the J gene TRBJ1-1; D gene uncertain. The CDR3 totals 11 residues. The germline gives CDR1 SQVTM, CDR2 ANQGSEA. Trimming removed 7 bases at V and 11 bases at J, with 17 bases between. The CDR3 coding sequence is TGCAGCGCCGGGAGGCAAGGATGGGCTTTCTTT. This gives the protein CSAGRQGWAFF.

The V gene is TRBV29-1, the J gene TRBJ1-2, with 8 positions matching TRBD1. Germline CDR1 SQVTM, CDR2 ANQGSEA. CDR3 size: 16 residues. V lost 0 bases and J lost 5; bases outside the gene matches: 11. The CDR3 loop reads CSVEDLGQGAPYGYTF. The CDR3 nucleotides read TGCAGCGTTGAAGATCTGGGGCAGGGGGCGCCTTATGGCTACACCTTC.

The DNA of the CDR3 is TGCGCCAGCAGCTCCGGACAGGTTAATGAAAAACTGTTTTTT. Residues: CASSSGQVNEKLFF. This chain links TRBV5-1 with TRBJ1-4; 7 bases are shared with TRBD1. The CDR3 is 14 residues long. V lost 3 bases and J lost 4; bases outside the gene matches: 3. The germline gives CDR1 SGHRS, CDR2 YFSETQ.

The chain employs TRBV7-9 and TRBJ1-5; D is perhaps TRBD1 (5 bases). CDR1 and CDR2 from the germline V gene are SEHNR and FQNEAQ (reference sequence). V was shortened by 6 bases and J by 8 bases, with 17 bases between the two germline ends. The CDR3 covers 14 residues. This CDR3 is CASSFMGPKEPQHF. The CDR3 coding sequence is TGTGCCAGCAGTTTTATGGGGCCAAAGGAGCCCCAGCATTTT.

The CDR3 reads CASSLGLGAGEQYF. DNA of the CDR3: TGTGCCAGCAGCTTAGGCCTAGGGGCCGGCGAGCAGTACTTC. This rearrangement joins TRBV7-7 to TRBJ2-7; D possibly corresponds to TRBD1 (5 bases). Per germline, CDR1 SSHAT and CDR2 FNYEAQ (reference sequence). The length of the CDR3 is 14 residues. Trimming removed 1 base at V and 6 bases at J, with 13 bases between.

V is TRBV29-1 and J is TRBJ2-7, with D possibly matching TRBD2 (5 bases). The V gene lost 3 bases and the J gene lost 5 bases, with 14 bases spanning the gap. Germline V gene sequence: CDR1 SQVTM, CDR2 ANQGSEA. The CDR3 has 13 residues. The CDR3 protein is CSVESGTRDEQYF. The CDR3, as DNA: TGCAGCGTTGAGAGTGGAACTAGGGACGAGCAGTACTTC.

This chain joins TRBV24-1 and TRBJ1-1; 7 bases align to TRBD1. The CDR3 covers 15 residues. Germline loops: CDR1 KGHDR, CDR2 SFDVKD. V lost 2 bases to trimming and J lost 4 bases; unmatched junction nucleotides: 6. CDR3 DNA: TGTGCCACCAGTGATTACAGGGGCGGGAGCACTGAAGCTTTCTTT. Translation: CATSDYRGGSTEAFF.

V usage is TRBV30 and J usage is TRBJ1-2; D perhaps matches TRBD1 (6 bases). Trimming removed 0 bases from V and 6 bases from J, with 11 bases in between. Germline CDR1 and CDR2: GTSNPN and SVGIG (reference sequence). The CDR3 has 13 residues. The chain's CDR3 is CAWSVQGFDGYTF. The CDR3 DNA is TGTGCCTGGAGTGTGCAGGGGTTTGATGGCTACACCTTC.

This sequence joins TRBV9 and TRBJ1-2; D call uncertain. This CDR3 is built from 15 residues. Trimming took 4 bases from V and 2 from J, leaving 15 bases between them. Germline loops: CDR1 SGDLS, CDR2 YYNGEE. DNA of the CDR3: TGTGCCAGCAGCCCCAGAGGTGTCGCCAACTATGGCTACACCTTC. This encodes CASSPRGVANYGYTF.

The chain joins TRBV2 to TRBJ1-5; 7 bases match TRBD1. V was clipped by 8 bases and J by 4 bases; unmatched bases: 8. The CDR3 spans 14 residues. The germline V gene encodes CDR1 SNHLY and CDR2 FYNNEI. CDR3: CASGRLGQNQPQHF. Here the CDR3 DNA reads TGTGCCAGCGGACGATTGGGACAGAATCAGCCCCAGCATTTT.

This chain uses TRBV5-6 with TRBJ1-1, with TRBD1 matching 8 bases. The length of the CDR3 is 16 residues. In germline, CDR1 is SGHDT, CDR2 YYEEEE. V trimming: 0 bases; J trimming: 3 bases; junction bases outside the gene matches: 7. The CDR3 DNA reads as TGTGCCAGCAGCTTGGAAGGACAGGGCTGGTACACTGAAGCTTTCTTT. It encodes CASSLEGQGWYTEAFF.

This clone has only one observation. The rearrangement uses TRBV9 and TRBJ2-7, with D unclear. Germline loops: CDR1 SGDLS, CDR2 YYNGEE. The CDR3 is made up of 12 amino acids. V was cut by 3 bases and J by 4 bases, with 8 bases left in between. The CDR3 loop is CASSGDGYEQYF. Written as DNA, the CDR3 is TGTGCCAGCAGCGGTGACGGATACGAGCAGTACTTC.

This clone was seen only once. The chain links TRBV4-3 to TRBJ1-2, with TRBD1 as a possible D gene (5 bases). Trimming removed 4 bases from V and 4 bases from J, with 19 bases in between. Germline V gene data show CDR1 as LGHNA and CDR2 as YSLEER. The CDR3 loop spans 16 amino acids. The CDR3 DNA sequence: TGCGCCAGCAGCCGAGGGGACCAAAGTGTGGGCTATGGCTACACCTTC. Encoded protein: CASSRGDQSVGYGYTF.

For this clone: This may be a read error: a much more frequent sequence differs by one nucleotide. The V gene is TRBV7-2, the J gene TRBJ1-5; possible D gene TRBD1, 6 bases. Germline CDR1 and CDR2: SGHTA and FQGNSA. Trimming removed 0 bases at V and 7 bases at J, with 22 bases between. The CDR3 covers 18 residues. The CDR3 is CASSLAIGGVAWGQPQHF. In DNA form, the CDR3 reads TGTGCCAGCAGCTTAGCGATAGGGGGGGTCGCCTGGGGGCAGCCCCAGCATTTT.

The V and J genes are TRBV11-3 and TRBJ2-3; the match to TRBD1 covers 7 bases. This CDR3 comprises 16 residues. CDR1 is SGHNT, CDR2 YENEEA, per germline. V lost 5 bases to trimming and J lost 4 bases; unmatched junction nucleotides: 12. The CDR3 region is CASSPSDRRRADTQYF. As DNA, the CDR3 is TGTGCCAGCAGCCCTTCGGACAGGAGAAGGGCAGATACGCAGTATTTT.

The chain recombines TRBV5-8 with TRBJ1-2, with a possible D match to TRBD1 (5 bases). V dropped 9 bases and J dropped 4 bases, with 22 bases sitting between them. Germline CDR1 and CDR2: SGHTS and YDEGEE. CDR3 size: 15 residues. The CDR3 coding sequence is TGTGCCACCCGTCGGGGCGGGACCTTTGGCTATGGCTACACCTTC. This translates into CATRRGGTFGYGYTF.

V and J are TRBV29-1 and TRBJ2-7, with D possibly being TRBD1 (6 bases). This CDR3 spans 14 amino acids. Per germline, CDR1 SQVTM and CDR2 ANQGSEA. Between the trimmed V and J ends, which lost 4 bases and 2 bases, there was a span of 15 bases. CDR3 sequence reads: CSVADRTVTYEQYF. For the CDR3, the DNA is TGCAGCGTTGCCGACAGGACCGTCACCTACGAGCAGTACTTC.

CDR3 protein: CAWIMVDEQFF. Here the CDR3 DNA reads TGTGCCTGGATCATGGTGGATGAGCAGTTCTTC. The chain links TRBV30 to TRBJ2-1; D call uncertain. The CDR3 contains 11 residues. Deletions cut 4 bases from V and 8 bases from J, with 9 bases between. CDR1 is GTSNPN and CDR2 is SVGIG in the germline V gene (reference sequence). Based on the CDR3 plus reference TRBV30 and TRBJ2-1, the full variable domain is SQTIHQWPATLVQPVGSPLSLECTVEGTSNPNLYWYRQAAGRGLQLLFYSVGIGQISSEVPQNLSASRPQDRQFILSSKKLLLSDSGFYLCAWIMVDEQFFGPGTRLTVL.

V usage is TRBV20-1 and J usage is TRBJ2-1, with D perhaps TRBD1 (6 bases). The CDR3 runs to 12 residues. Germline V gene data show CDR1 as DFQATT and CDR2 as SNEGSKA (reference sequence). V dropped 6 bases and J dropped 10 bases, with 16 bases sitting between them. CDR3 sequence (DNA): TGCAGTGCAAGTAGGGGGACGGGGGAGCAGTTCTTC. It is translated as CSASRGTGEQFF.

This chain connects TRBV6-6 to TRBJ1-1; maybe TRBD1 (5 bases). Trimming stripped 6 bases from V and 0 bases from J, with 8 bases between. The CDR3 contains 13 residues. CDR1 and CDR2 (germline): MNHNY, SVGAGI (reference sequence). CDR3 sequence (DNA): TGTGCCAGCAGGGGGCAGGTGAACACTGAAGCTTTCTTT. This encodes CASRGQVNTEAFF.

The rearrangement uses TRBV15 and TRBJ2-2, with a tentative D call TRBD1 (6 bases). Trimming stripped 7 bases from V and 5 bases from J, with 20 bases between. Germline V gene data show CDR1 as LNHNV and CDR2 as YYDKDF (reference sequence). The CDR3 totals 16 residues. The CDR3 nucleotides are TGTGCCACCACCCCGGGCGGCAGGGGAAGAACCGGGGAGCTGTTTTTT. Protein product: CATTPGGRGRTGELFF.

The count of this clone is one. V is TRBV27 and J is TRBJ2-7; the D gene could be TRBD1 or TRBD2 (5 bases each). CDR1 MNHEY and CDR2 SMNVEV come from the germline V gene (reference sequence). This CDR3 has 15 amino acids. V dropped 4 bases and J dropped 3 bases, with 16 bases sitting between them. The CDR3 DNA follows: TGTGCCAGCAGTTCATCGGGCAGGGAGTTCTACGAGCAGTACTTC. Translated, it gives CASSSSGREFYEQYF.

Notes on this clone: Compared with germline, one end of the junction differs, possibly owing to a read error. The rearrangement links TRBV15 to TRBJ2-1; D perhaps matches TRBD1 (5 bases). Germline V lookup: CDR1 LNHNV, CDR2 YYDKDF (reference sequence). The CDR3 extends over 14 amino acids. The CDR3 nucleotides are TGTGCCACCAGCAGTCTAGTTGGGGCACATTTGGAGATCTTC. It specifies CATSSLVGAHLEIF.

The J gene is TRBJ2-4, the V gene TRBV7-2, with TRBD2 as a possible D gene (6 bases). CDR1 and CDR2 (germline): SGHTA, FQGNSA. The CDR3 is 19 residues long. V was pared by 1 base and J by 2 bases, with 21 bases between. In DNA form, the CDR3 reads TGTGCCAGCAGCTTAGATCGGCTCGGGGGAGGCGGATCCAAAAACATTCAGTACTTC. Translating gives CASSLDRLGGGGSKNIQYF.

This rearrangement joins TRBV9 to TRBJ1-2; D unclear. The germline gives CDR1 SGDLS, CDR2 YYNGEE. The V end lost 0 bases, the J end lost 4 bases, and 10 bases lay between the germline ends. The CDR3 extends over 14 amino acids. The CDR3 loop is CASSVDTGGYGYTF. CDR3 bases: TGTGCCAGCAGCGTAGATACGGGTGGCTATGGCTACACCTTC.

The V gene is TRBV5-1, the J gene TRBJ1-1; the D gene is possibly TRBD1 (5 bases). Trimming cost V 3 bases and J 8 bases, with 14 bases left between them. There are 13 residues in the CDR3. Germline loops: CDR1 SGHRS, CDR2 YFSETQ. In nucleotides, the CDR3 is TGCGCCAGCAGCTCCGCCATGCACAGGGAAGCTTTCTTT. Protein product: CASSSAMHREAFF.

This sequence joins TRBV6-5 and TRBJ2-3, with TRBD2 identical over 10 bases. CDR1 and CDR2 (germline): MNHEY, SVGAGI. V shed 8 bases and J 1 base; nucleotides not matched to a gene: 0. CDR3 length: 13 residues. The CDR3 loop reads CASGLAGTDTQYF. The CDR3 coding sequence is TGTGCCAGCGGACTAGCGGGCACAGATACGCAGTATTTT.

The chain combines TRBV4-3 with TRBJ1-1; D remains unclear. V lost 4 bases and J lost 1, with 10 bases in between. The CDR3 runs 14 residues. Looked up from germline, CDR1 is LGHNA and CDR2 is YSLEER. The CDR3 region has the DNA TGCGCCAGCAGCCCTACGAGTAGGAACACTGAAGCTTTCTTT. Protein product: CASSPTSRNTEAFF.

The V gene is TRBV3-1 (or the pseudogene TRBV3-2), the J gene TRBJ1-5, with D perhaps TRBD1 (6 bases). Trimming stripped 5 bases from V and 4 bases from J, with 12 bases between. The germline V gene has CDR1 LGHDT and CDR2 YNNKEL (reference sequence). This CDR3 has 14 amino acids. CDR3 DNA: TGTGCCAGCAGCTCCTCACAGGGAAATCAGCCCCAGCATTTT. It encodes CASSSSQGNQPQHF.